A single sample gave rise to the 5 T cell receptor beta chains below, sequenced in a study of T cell responses to AZD1222 COVID-19 vaccine. Some clones are missing from TCRdb's copy, which holds only in-frame ones; the method was immunoSEQ multiplex PCR. The sample lists fewer than 200,000 clones; approximately 92% were seen once. Material: peripheral blood, obtained 28 days after the second dose of the MenACWY control vaccine. The receptors here all came from an adult who received the MenACWY meningococcal vaccine as a control.

This rearrangement joins TRBV6-5 to TRBJ2-7; TRBD1 might be the D (5 bases). V was trimmed by 6 bases and J by 2 bases, leaving 14 bases between them. The CDR3 spans 14 residues. Germline V lookup: CDR1 MNHEY, CDR2 SVGAGI. DNA of the CDR3: TGTGCCAGCAGCCACAGAGGCAGGGCCTACGAGCAGTACTTC. It is translated as CASSHRGRAYEQYF.

V and J are TRBV5-8 and TRBJ2-5, with TRBD2 matching over 11 bases. This CDR3 spans 15 amino acids. Germline CDR1 SGHTS, CDR2 YDEGEE. V shed 4 bases and J 5 bases; nucleotides not matched to a gene: 7. The CDR3 reads CASSTKLAGAETQYF. As DNA, the CDR3 is TGTGCCAGCAGCACTAAACTAGCGGGAGCTGAGACCCAGTACTTC.

The chain is built from TRBV6-5 and TRBJ1-6; D may be TRBD1 (6 bases). Per the germline V gene, CDR1 is MNHEY and CDR2 is SVGAGI. V lost 8 bases and J lost 6, with 17 bases in between. The CDR3 runs to 15 residues. The CDR3 here is CASDEQGPPNSPLHF. The CDR3 coding sequence is TGTGCCAGCGATGAACAGGGCCCACCTAATTCACCCCTCCACTTT.

The chain has TRBV9 and TRBJ2-3; D is ambiguous. Germline lookup yields CDR1 SGDLS and CDR2 YYNGEE. CDR3 length: 14 amino acids. V was shortened by 0 bases and J by 5 bases, with 10 bases between the two germline ends. CDR3 in amino acids: CASSVDPTVDTQYF. The CDR3 region has the DNA TGTGCCAGCAGCGTAGACCCTACGGTAGATACGCAGTATTTT.

The V gene is TRBV25-1, the J gene TRBJ2-1; 10 bases are a match to TRBD2. CDR1 is MGHDK, CDR2 SYGVNS, per germline. Losses at the gene ends were 1 base for V and 6 bases for J; bases not matched to a gene: 9. The CDR3 is 17 amino acids. The DNA for the CDR3 is TGTGCCAGCAGTGAATTGCGGCTAGCGGGAGTTACCAATGAGCAGTTCTTC. Amino acid sequence: CASSELRLAGVTNEQFF.